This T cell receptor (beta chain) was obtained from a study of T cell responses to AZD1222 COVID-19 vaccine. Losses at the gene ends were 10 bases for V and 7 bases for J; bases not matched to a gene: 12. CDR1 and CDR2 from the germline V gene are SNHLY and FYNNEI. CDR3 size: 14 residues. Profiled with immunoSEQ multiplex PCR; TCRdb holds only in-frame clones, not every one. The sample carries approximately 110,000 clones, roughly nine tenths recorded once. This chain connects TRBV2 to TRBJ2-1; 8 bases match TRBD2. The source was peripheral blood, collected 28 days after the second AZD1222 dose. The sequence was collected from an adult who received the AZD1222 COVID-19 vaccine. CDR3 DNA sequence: TGTGCCATCCTCTGGGCGGGAGGAAGAAATGAGCAGTTCTTC. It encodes CAILWAGGRNEQFF.